Below, 9 T cell receptor beta chains from the same sample are listed, as sequenced in a study of blood T cell repertoires in COVID-19. Only in-frame clones appear in the TCRdb table, and some are missing; sequencing was by immunoSEQ multiplex PCR. This repertoire shows about 76,000 clones, approximately 81% found once; its top ten account for 18%. The sequenced sample was peripheral blood. The receptor source for this set is a woman in her sixties with acute or convalescent COVID-19.

This rearrangement joins TRBV4-1 to TRBJ2-3, with a tentative D call TRBD1 (5 bases). Germline-derived CDR1 and CDR2 are MGHRA and YSYEKL. The ends were cut back, 4 bases at V and 3 bases at J, with 11 bases in the middle. CDR3 length: 14 amino acids. CDR3 nucleotides: TGCGCCAGCAGCCCGGCTCAGGGTACAGATACGCAGTATTTT. Amino acid sequence: CASSPAQGTDTQYF.

This chain uses TRBV6-5 with TRBJ1-4; 11 bases match TRBD1. Germline V gene sequence: CDR1 MNHEY, CDR2 SVGAGI. This CDR3 contains 15 residues. V lost 6 bases to trimming and J lost 11 bases; unmatched junction nucleotides: 11. DNA of the CDR3: TGTGCCAGCAGCTTCGCGGGACAGGGGGTTGGGAAACTGTTTTTT. It codes for CASSFAGQGVGKLFF.

V and J are TRBV9 and TRBJ2-1; 7 positions match TRBD1. Per the germline V gene, CDR1 is SGDLS and CDR2 is YYNGEE. CDR3 size: 14 residues. Trimming at V came to 3 bases and at J to 5 bases, leaving 5 bases not matched to a gene. The CDR3 loop reads CASSGQGSDNEQFF. The DNA of the CDR3 is TGTGCCAGCAGCGGACAGGGTTCGGACAATGAGCAGTTCTTC.

This chain connects TRBV6-6 to TRBJ2-5, with 12 bases that match TRBD2. Per germline, CDR1 MNHNY and CDR2 SVGAGI (reference sequence). V lost 4 bases to trimming and J lost 4 bases; unmatched junction nucleotides: 7. The CDR3 sequence is 16 residues long. The CDR3 DNA is TGTGCCAGCAGTTTCTTGACTAGCGGGGGAGGAGAGACCCAGTACTTC. It is translated as CASSFLTSGGGETQYF.

This clone was observed a single time. V usage is TRBV10-1 and J usage is TRBJ2-4, with a possible D match to TRBD1 (5 bases). The CDR3 spans 15 residues. Germline V gene lookup returns CDR1 WNHNN and CDR2 SYGVQD (reference sequence). Trimming pared 0 bases from V and 0 bases from J, leaving 6 bases between. The CDR3 nucleotides are TGCGCCAGCAGTGAGTCAGGGGCAGCCAAAAACATTCAGTACTTC. Amino acid sequence: CASSESGAAKNIQYF.

V and J are TRBV6-5 and TRBJ1-4; 7 bases align to TRBD1. The germline gives CDR1 MNHEY, CDR2 SVGAGI. The CDR3 is 14 amino acids. The V gene end was trimmed by 5 bases and the J gene end by 5 bases; junction bases not matched to a gene: 5. CDR3 sequence: CASSRDRVNEKLFF. CDR3 coding DNA: TGTGCCAGCAGTCGCGACAGGGTAAATGAAAAACTGTTTTTT.

The V call is TRBV20-1, the J call TRBJ2-2; no reliable D call. The V end lost 3 bases, the J end lost 3 bases, and 8 bases lay between the germline ends. The germline V gene encodes CDR1 DFQATT and CDR2 SNEGSKA (reference sequence). The CDR3 length is 13 residues. In nucleotides, the CDR3 is TGCAGTGCTAGTTGGGCTGACACCGGGGAGCTGTTTTTT. This translates into CSASWADTGELFF.

The chain links TRBV5-6 to TRBJ1-6; no clear D gene. Germline CDR1 reads SGHDT; CDR2 reads YYEEEE. V was trimmed by 1 base and J by 4 bases, leaving 12 bases between them. The CDR3 is made up of 16 amino acids. Here the CDR3 DNA reads TGTGCCAGCAGCTTGTATCAGCGGGGATATAATTCACCCCTCCACTTT. This sequence encodes CASSLYQRGYNSPLHF.

This chain links TRBV3-1 (or the pseudogene TRBV3-2) with TRBJ2-3, with TRBD1 identical over 9 bases. Per the germline V gene, CDR1 is LGHDT and CDR2 is YNNKEL (reference sequence). The CDR3 covers 17 residues. J lost 0 bases, V lost 5 bases, and 9 bases had no gene match. Here the CDR3 reads CASSGQGRATSTDTQYF. The CDR3 DNA follows: TGTGCCAGCAGCGGACAGGGGAGGGCCACTAGCACAGATACGCAGTATTTT.